The 8 T cell receptor beta chains in this list originate from one sample, sequenced in a study of shared T cell receptors in the human thymus (dated by TCRdb to the early 2020s). Library method: the immunoSEQ multiplex PCR assay. In its TCRdb copy, this immuneACCESS table keeps in-frame sequences only and misses some clones. Where compared with another copy, unresolved V genes explain less than half of these, and the others have no known cause. In this sample the table shows 450,000 to 650,000 clones, 78% of which occur a single time. About 0.013% of the sample comes from the top ten. This sample also appeared in a second study, on human thymus T cells.

Sequences were obtained from thymocytes. The origin of the receptors is a boy in the first two years of life with a congenital heart defect. Donor details come from another sample of the same person, matched by shared clones.

The chain employs TRBV2 and TRBJ1-1; 7 bases line up with TRBD1. The CDR3 runs to 15 residues. The ends lost 6 bases at V and 0 bases at J; junction bases unmatched: 7. CDR1 and CDR2 (germline): SNHLY, FYNNEI. The CDR3 is CASRGRTGLNTEAFF. The DNA of the CDR3 is TGTGCCAGCAGGGGACGGACAGGCTTGAACACTGAAGCTTTCTTT.

The J gene is TRBJ2-3, the V gene TRBV11-2, with a tentative D call TRBD2 (6 bases). V was cut by 3 bases and J by 2 bases, with 9 bases left in between. The CDR3 loop spans 14 amino acids. The germline CDR1 and CDR2 sequences are SGHAT and FQNNGV. The CDR3 bases are TGTGCCAGCAGCTTGCGGGATTACACAGATACGCAGTATTTT. This gives the protein CASSLRDYTDTQYF. Combining the CDR3 with reference TRBV11-2 and TRBJ2-3 gives the whole variable domain EAGVAQSPRYKIIEKRQSVAFWCNPISGHATLYWYQQILGQGPKLLIQFQNNGVVDDSQLPKDRFSAERLKGVDSTLKIQPAKLEDSAVYLCASSLRDYTDTQYFGPGTRLTVL.

The genes are TRBV6-5 and TRBJ2-7; possibly TRBD1 for D (6 bases). The CDR3 length is 15 residues. The germline V gene encodes CDR1 MNHEY and CDR2 SVGAGI. V lost 5 bases and J 4 bases, leaving 18 bases between the germline ends. CDR3 sequence: CASSARAGDPYEQYF. CDR3 DNA: TGTGCCAGCAGTGCCCGGGCAGGGGACCCTTACGAGCAGTACTTC.

The J gene is TRBJ2-2, the V gene TRBV6-5; 9 nucleotides agree with TRBD2. Unmatched junction bases numbered 8, after V lost 2 bases and J lost 7 bases. The CDR3 covers 16 residues. Germline values: CDR1 MNHEY, CDR2 SVGAGI. CDR3 protein: CASSYRGGGAGGELFF. The CDR3 DNA reads as TGTGCCAGCAGTTACAGGGGCGGGGGGGCTGGCGGGGAGCTGTTTTTT.

The genes are TRBV5-4 and TRBJ2-5; 8 bases map to TRBD2. The J call could be wrong; TRBJ2-7 is a better fit for the DNA end. CDR3 length: 17 amino acids. CDR1 SGHNT and CDR2 YYREEE come from the germline V gene (reference sequence). The CDR3 loop reads CARLNGVSGGSSYEQYF. CDR3 sequence (DNA): TGTGCCCGCCTAAACGGGGTGAGCGGGGGAAGCTCCTACGAGCAGTACTTC.

This clone was recorded a few times. The chain recombines TRBV5-8 with TRBJ1-1, with 11 bases lining up with TRBD1. V lost 4 bases, J lost 3 bases, and 14 bases stayed unmatched. Germline CDR1 is SGHTS and CDR2 is YDEGEE. The CDR3 loop spans 18 amino acids. CDR3: CASSPQDRGPGSDTEAFF. As DNA, the CDR3 is TGTGCCAGCAGCCCTCAGGACAGGGGGCCGGGATCGGACACTGAAGCTTTCTTT.

This rearrangement joins TRBV30 to TRBJ2-6; weak D call: TRBD2 (5 bases). Between the trimmed V and J ends, which lost 4 bases and 2 bases, there was a span of 12 bases. Germline V gene sequence: CDR1 GTSNPN, CDR2 SVGIG (reference sequence). This CDR3 spans 15 amino acids. The CDR3 region has the DNA TGTGCCTGGACCGGTGGAGGAACTGGGGCCAACGTCCTGACTTTC. It translates to CAWTGGGTGANVLTF.

J is TRBJ1-2 and V is TRBV4-2, with 9 bases fitting TRBD1. The germline CDR1 and CDR2 sequences are LGHNA and YNFKEQ. Trimming cost V 4 bases and J 8 bases; bases outside gene matches: 17. CDR3 length: 17 residues. The CDR3 region has the DNA TGTGCCAGCAGCCGCGATAGACAGAGGGACAGGGTTGAAGGCTACACCTTC. Translation: CASSRDRQRDRVEGYTF.